The 27 T cell receptor beta chains reported below all come from one sample, sequenced in a study of beta chain features in type 1 diabetes. Since all of the isolated RNA was reverse transcribed, expressed TCRB transcripts were what got sequenced. Here immunoSEQ multiplex PCR was the method, and the copy in TCRdb shows in-frame clones only, minus some. The sample has hundreds of thousands of clones, approximately 30% seen once. Sequenced: naive CD4+ T cells from blood. The receptors shown here come from a man between 18 and 29 years old in good health.

The rearrangement joins TRBV30 to TRBJ1-1; D is unclear. The CDR3 has 12 amino acids. Germline CDR1 reads GTSNPN; CDR2 reads SVGIG (reference sequence). The germline V and J ends were trimmed by 2 bases and 11 bases, with 15 bases remaining between them. CDR3 in amino acids: CAWSYTHQEAFF. In DNA, the CDR3 is TGTGCCTGGAGTTACACCCACCAGGAGGCTTTCTTT. The full variable domain, completed using reference TRBV30 and TRBJ1-1, is SQTIHQWPATLVQPVGSPLSLECTVEGTSNPNLYWYRQAAGRGLQLLFYSVGIGQISSEVPQNLSASRPQDRQFILSSKKLLLSDSGFYLCAWSYTHQEAFFGQGTRLTVV.

This clone was observed a few times. This CDR3 is also generated by other DNA sequences in the sample. V gene TRBV30 combines with J gene TRBJ2-7; the match to TRBD1 covers 11 bases. CDR3 length: 12 amino acids. J lost 4 bases, V lost 5 bases, and 1 base had no gene match. Germline CDR1 is GTSNPN and CDR2 is SVGIG (reference sequence). As DNA, the CDR3 is TGTGCCTGGGGACAGGGGGCTTACGAGCAGTACTTC. Amino acid sequence: CAWGQGAYEQYF.

The J gene is TRBJ2-1, the V gene TRBV5-4, with D possibly TRBD2 on 5 matching bases. The germline V gene encodes CDR1 SGHNT and CDR2 YYREEE (reference sequence). V lost 5 bases and J 7 bases, leaving 13 bases between the germline ends. This CDR3 region has 13 residues. The CDR3 DNA reads TGTGCCAGCAGACGGGGTTCTGGGAATGAGCAGTTCTTC. Protein sequence: CASRRGSGNEQFF.

This clone was seen more than once but under ten times. The V gene is TRBV5-4, the J gene TRBJ2-1; D gene ambiguous. V lost 0 bases, J lost 4 bases, and 11 bases lay in between. The CDR3 totals 15 residues. CDR1 SGHNT and CDR2 YYREEE come from the germline V gene (reference sequence). The CDR3 DNA reads as TGTGCCAGCAGCTTGGCCCCGGGTTTATACAATGAGCAGTTCTTC. This sequence encodes CASSLAPGLYNEQFF. Full variable domain (rest looked up from reference TRBV5-4 and TRBJ2-1): ETGVTQSPTHLIKTRGQQVTLRCSSQSGHNTVSWYQQALGQGPQFIFQYYREEENGRGNFPPRFSGLQFPNYSSELNVNALELDDSALYLCASSLAPGLYNEQFFGPGTRLTVL.

The CDR3 nucleotides are TGTGCCAGCAGCTTAGCGGGAGGGAGCTCCTACGAGCAGTACTTC. Translating it yields CASSLAGGSSYEQYF. The chain employs TRBV7-6 and TRBJ2-7; TRBD2 matches at 7 bases. Losses at the gene ends were 0 bases for V and 0 bases for J; bases not matched to a gene: 2. CDR1 is SGHVS and CDR2 is FNYEAQ in the germline V gene. This CDR3 has 15 amino acids.

The J gene is TRBJ1-1, the V gene TRBV4-1, with D unclear. The CDR3 is 13 amino acids. Germline V gives CDR1 MGHRA, CDR2 YSYEKL. Trimming stripped 2 bases from V and 0 bases from J, with 4 bases between. In DNA form, the CDR3 reads TGCGCCAGCAGCCAAATCGTGAACACTGAAGCTTTCTTT. Translated, it gives CASSQIVNTEAFF.

V gene TRBV10-3 combines with J gene TRBJ1-1, with 7 bases matching TRBD1. V lost 6 bases to trimming and J lost 7 bases; unmatched junction nucleotides: 11. Germline V lookup: CDR1 ENHRY, CDR2 SYGVKD. The CDR3 runs to 14 residues. This chain's CDR3 is CAISQQGQASEAFF. CDR3 in DNA: TGTGCCATCAGCCAACAAGGACAGGCGAGTGAAGCTTTCTTT.

The chain has TRBV6-5 and TRBJ1-2; 7 bases match TRBD1. The CDR3 is 14 residues long. The ends lost 6 bases at V and 3 bases at J; junction bases unmatched: 7. Germline V lookup: CDR1 MNHEY, CDR2 SVGAGI. CDR3 residues: CASRRRDRHYGYTF. Written as DNA, the CDR3 is TGTGCCAGCAGGCGCCGGGACAGACACTATGGCTACACCTTC.

This clone was seen a few times. The chain links TRBV9 to TRBJ2-1; 7 bases fit TRBD2. This CDR3 contains 14 residues. Germline V lookup: CDR1 SGDLS, CDR2 YYNGEE. J lost 8 bases, V lost 3 bases, and 8 bases had no gene match. The CDR3 loop is CASSARTSLDEQFF. The CDR3 DNA reads TGTGCCAGCAGCGCCAGGACTAGTCTCGATGAGCAGTTCTTC.

A remark on this clone: Other DNA sequences within the sample encode an identical CDR3. This chain connects TRBV7-9 to TRBJ2-7; D is unresolved. From germline, CDR1 is SEHNR and CDR2 FQNEAQ (reference sequence). The CDR3 spans 11 residues. The ends were cut back, 4 bases at V and 2 bases at J, with 3 bases in the middle. CDR3 nucleotides: TGTGCCAGCAGCTCTACCTACGAGCAGTACTTC. Amino acid sequence: CASSSTYEQYF.

The chain uses TRBV10-3 and TRBJ2-5; TRBD2 matches 10 bases. This CDR3 spans 16 amino acids. Germline V gives CDR1 ENHRY, CDR2 SYGVKD. V was clipped by 6 bases and J by 4 bases; unmatched bases: 11. The CDR3 sequence: CAISQGLAGVGETQYF. The CDR3 coding sequence is TGTGCCATCAGCCAAGGTCTAGCGGGAGTGGGAGAGACCCAGTACTTC.

V gene TRBV4-3 combines with J gene TRBJ2-7; 7 nucleotides agree with TRBD1. The J segment lost 2 bases and the V segment lost 1 base, leaving 5 bases of the junction unmatched. CDR1 LGHNA and CDR2 YSLEER come from the germline V gene. The CDR3 has 15 residues. CDR3 loop: CASSQGDSPTYEQYF. The CDR3 DNA sequence: TGCGCCAGCAGCCAAGGGGACAGCCCGACCTACGAGCAGTACTTC.

This clone has just a few counts. The chain recombines TRBV25-1 with TRBJ2-2; D is undetermined. The CDR3 spans 15 residues. Germline V gene sequence: CDR1 MGHDK, CDR2 SYGVNS. V shed 7 bases and J shed 3 bases, with 15 bases lying between them. The CDR3 sequence is CASTSLKSDTGELFF. The CDR3, as DNA: TGTGCCAGCACCTCCCTCAAGTCAGACACCGGGGAGCTGTTTTTT.

This clone came up a few times. CDR3 nucleotides: TGTGCCTGGACCATAGAGGGGGGCGCCAAAAACATTCAGTACTTC. This codes for CAWTIEGGAKNIQYF. The V gene is TRBV30, the J gene TRBJ2-4; either TRBD1 or TRBD2 may fit D (6 bases each). The CDR3 is 15 amino acids. In germline, CDR1 is GTSNPN, CDR2 SVGIG (reference sequence). V lost 4 bases and J 1 base, leaving 14 bases between the germline ends.

The chain employs TRBV28 and TRBJ2-5; 7 nucleotides agree with TRBD2. Trimming removed 4 bases from V and 5 bases from J; junction bases left unmatched: 13. CDR3 length: 16 amino acids. CDR1 and CDR2 (germline): MDHEN, SYDVKM. The CDR3 region is CASSSLGLDVRETQYF. The CDR3 nucleotides are TGTGCCAGCAGTTCGCTCGGACTAGACGTCCGGGAGACCCAGTACTTC.

This clone has only a few counts. The sample has other DNA sequences that encode this CDR3 too. The rearrangement uses TRBV5-1 and TRBJ2-5; unclear D gene. V was clipped by 4 bases and J by 1 base, with 2 bases between them. The CDR3 has 11 residues. Per the germline V gene, CDR1 is SGHRS and CDR2 is YFSETQ. This CDR3 reads CASSSQETQYF. The CDR3 DNA is TGCGCCAGCAGCAGCCAAGAGACCCAGTACTTC. The full variable domain, with the rest looked up from reference TRBV5-1 and TRBJ2-5, is KAGVTQTPRYLIKTRGQQVTLSCSPISGHRSVSWYQQTPGQGLQFLFEYFSETQRNKGNFPGRFSGRQFSNSRSEMNVSTLELGDSALYLCASSSQETQYFGPGTRLLVL.

The chain couples TRBV5-1 to TRBJ2-1; weak D call: TRBD1 (6 bases). The CDR3 sequence is 14 residues long. Germline V lookup: CDR1 SGHRS, CDR2 YFSETQ. Trimming took 3 bases from V and 7 from J, leaving 14 bases between them. The CDR3 bases are TGCGCCAGCAGCTCCTACGGGACACCAAATGAGCAGTTCTTC. It encodes CASSSYGTPNEQFF.

This clone has just a few counts. The rearrangement uses TRBV30 and TRBJ2-5; D call uncertain. The CDR3 is made up of 16 amino acids. V dropped 1 base and J dropped 2 bases, with 17 bases sitting between them. The germline V gene encodes CDR1 GTSNPN and CDR2 SVGIG (reference sequence). The CDR3 loop reads CAWSGPGPSRQETQYF. The CDR3 DNA reads as TGTGCCTGGAGTGGTCCGGGTCCCTCTCGTCAAGAGACCCAGTACTTC.

The V and J genes are TRBV2 and TRBJ2-3; 9 positions match TRBD2. The CDR3 spans 16 residues. V was clipped by 3 bases and J by 5 bases; unmatched bases: 9. Germline V gene data show CDR1 as SNHLY and CDR2 as FYNNEI. As DNA, the CDR3 is TGTGCCAGCAGTGAGGCAGCGGGAGGCTTCGGAGATACGCAGTATTTT. Protein product: CASSEAAGGFGDTQYF.

The V and J genes are TRBV9 and TRBJ2-1; the match to TRBD2 covers 9 bases. The V and J ends lost 3 bases and 6 bases, in that order; junction bases with no gene match: 13. Germline loops: CDR1 SGDLS, CDR2 YYNGEE. The CDR3 covers 17 residues. The CDR3: CASSEGPDAGGGNEQFF. CDR3 DNA sequence: TGTGCCAGCAGCGAGGGGCCGGACGCGGGAGGGGGCAATGAGCAGTTCTTC.

The gene calls are TRBV28 and TRBJ2-7; TRBD2 matches at 10 bases. Germline CDR1 MDHEN, CDR2 SYDVKM. The CDR3 consists of 17 residues. J lost 1 base, V lost 3 bases, and 9 bases had no gene match. CDR3 in amino acids: CASSFWPSGRESYEQYF. The DNA of the CDR3 is TGTGCCAGCAGTTTCTGGCCTAGCGGGAGAGAGTCCTACGAGCAGTACTTC.

The genes are TRBV9 and TRBJ2-4; 7 nucleotides match TRBD2. This CDR3 has 18 amino acids. The germline gives CDR1 SGDLS, CDR2 YYNGEE. V lost 3 bases to trimming and J lost 2 bases; unmatched junction nucleotides: 14. CDR3 in DNA: TGTGCCAGCAGCGAGACGCCCTTGGGAGGGCCGACCAAAAACATTCAGTACTTC. As protein: CASSETPLGGPTKNIQYF.

CDR3 sequence reads: CAFLPSGRRADTQYF. In DNA form, the CDR3 reads TGTGCCTTCCTCCCTAGCGGGAGGCGGGCAGATACGCAGTATTTT. The gene calls are TRBV30 and TRBJ2-3, with TRBD2 matching over 11 bases. Germline V gives CDR1 GTSNPN, CDR2 SVGIG (reference sequence). This CDR3 comprises 15 residues. Unmatched junction bases numbered 10, after V lost 7 bases and J lost 4 bases.

Only a few counts were recorded for this clone. The V gene is TRBV4-3, the J gene TRBJ1-2, with TRBD1 matching over 7 bases. The J segment lost 3 bases and the V segment lost 2 bases, leaving 6 bases of the junction unmatched. The CDR3 consists of 15 residues. Germline-derived CDR1 and CDR2 are LGHNA and YSLEER. The CDR3 nucleotides are TGCGCCAGCAGCCAAACAAGGGACAGCTACTATGGCTACACCTTC. Translation: CASSQTRDSYYGYTF.

The rearrangement joins TRBV7-8 to TRBJ2-7; D gene uncertain. V gave up 5 bases and J gave up 1 base, with 12 bases separating them. This CDR3 has 14 residues. Per germline, CDR1 SGHVS and CDR2 FQNEAQ. The chain's CDR3 is CASSPGPESYEQYF. The CDR3 DNA reads as TGTGCCAGCAGCCCAGGCCCCGAATCCTACGAGCAGTACTTC.

This chain links TRBV5-6 with TRBJ2-7; D gene ambiguous. From germline, CDR1 is SGHDT and CDR2 YYEEEE. Trimming pared 4 bases from V and 2 bases from J, leaving 10 bases between. This CDR3 comprises 13 residues. The CDR3 sequence: CASSQPLTYEQYF. The CDR3 nucleotides are TGTGCCAGCAGCCAGCCCCTTACCTACGAGCAGTACTTC.

This clone was counted only a few times. The chain employs TRBV29-1 and TRBJ2-5, with no clear D. The closer fit of TRBJ2-7 to the DNA end suggests the J call may be wrong. The V gene's germline CDR1 is SQVTM and CDR2 ANQGSEA. The CDR3 sequence is 10 residues long. As DNA, the CDR3 is TGCAGCGTTGTAGTCTACGAGCAGTACTTC. Encoded protein: CSVVVYEQYF.